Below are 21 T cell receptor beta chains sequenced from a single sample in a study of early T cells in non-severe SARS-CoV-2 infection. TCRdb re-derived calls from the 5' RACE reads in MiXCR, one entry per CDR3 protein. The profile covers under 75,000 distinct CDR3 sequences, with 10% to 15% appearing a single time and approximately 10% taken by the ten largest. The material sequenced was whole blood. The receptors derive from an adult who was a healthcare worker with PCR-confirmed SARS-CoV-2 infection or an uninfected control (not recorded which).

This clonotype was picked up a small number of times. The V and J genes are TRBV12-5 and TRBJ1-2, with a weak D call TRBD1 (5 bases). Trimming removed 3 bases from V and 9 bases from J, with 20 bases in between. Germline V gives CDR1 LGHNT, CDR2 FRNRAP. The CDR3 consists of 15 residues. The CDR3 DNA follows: TGTGCTAGTGGTTTAAGCGGCGGGAGGACAAAGAGCTACACCTTC. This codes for CASGLSGGRTKSYTF.

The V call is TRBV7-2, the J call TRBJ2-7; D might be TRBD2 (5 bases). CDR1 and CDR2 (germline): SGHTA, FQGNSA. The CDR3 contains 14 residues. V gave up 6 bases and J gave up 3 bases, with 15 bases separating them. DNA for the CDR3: TGTGCCAGCAGGACTACCGGGTCCGGCTACGAGCAGTACTTC. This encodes CASRTTGSGYEQYF. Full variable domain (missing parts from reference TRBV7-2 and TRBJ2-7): GAGVSQSPSNKVTEKGKDVELRCDPISGHTALYWYRQSLGQGLEFLIYFQGNSAPDKSGLPSDRFSAERTGGSVSTLTIQRTQQEDSAVYLCASRTTGSGYEQYFGPGTRLTVT.

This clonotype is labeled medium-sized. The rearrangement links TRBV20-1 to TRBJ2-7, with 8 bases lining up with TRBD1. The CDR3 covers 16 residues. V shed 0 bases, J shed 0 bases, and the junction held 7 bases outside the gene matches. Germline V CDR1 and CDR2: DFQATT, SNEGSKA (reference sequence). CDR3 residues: CSARDQKTGASYEQYF. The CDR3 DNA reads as TGCAGTGCTAGAGATCAGAAGACAGGGGCCTCCTACGAGCAGTACTTC.

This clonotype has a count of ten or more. The CDR3 DNA sequence: TGTGCCAGCAGTTACACCTGGGGCCCAGAAAATACGCAGTATTTT. It translates to CASSYTWGPENTQYF. This chain joins TRBV6-5 and TRBJ2-3, with D possibly TRBD1 on 5 matching bases. V was clipped by 2 bases and J by 7 bases, with 16 bases between them. This CDR3 has 15 amino acids. CDR1 is MNHEY and CDR2 is SVGAGI in the germline V gene.

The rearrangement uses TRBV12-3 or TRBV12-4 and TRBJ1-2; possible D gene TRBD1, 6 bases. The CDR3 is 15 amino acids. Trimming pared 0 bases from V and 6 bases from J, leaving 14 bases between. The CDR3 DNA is TGTGCCAGCAGTTTAGCCCCGGAGGGGGTTGATGGCTACACCTTC. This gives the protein CASSLAPEGVDGYTF.

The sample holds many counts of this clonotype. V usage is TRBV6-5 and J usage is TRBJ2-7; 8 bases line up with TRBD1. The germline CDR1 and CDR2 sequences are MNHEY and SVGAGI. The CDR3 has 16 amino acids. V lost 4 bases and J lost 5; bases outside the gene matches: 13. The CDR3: CASSSPGQGGTHEQYF. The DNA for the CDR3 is TGTGCCAGCAGTTCGCCCGGACAGGGAGGAACCCACGAGCAGTACTTC.

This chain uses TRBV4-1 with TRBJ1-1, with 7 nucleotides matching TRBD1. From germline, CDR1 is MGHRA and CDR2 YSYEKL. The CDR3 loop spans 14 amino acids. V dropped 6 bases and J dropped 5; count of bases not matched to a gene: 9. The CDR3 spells CASRQTGQGTEAFF. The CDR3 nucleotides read TGCGCCAGCAGGCAGACAGGGCAGGGGACTGAAGCTTTCTTT.

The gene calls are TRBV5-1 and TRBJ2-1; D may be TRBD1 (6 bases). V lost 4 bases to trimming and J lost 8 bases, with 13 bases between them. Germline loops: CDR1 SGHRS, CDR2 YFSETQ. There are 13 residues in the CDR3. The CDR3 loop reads CASSMDSEDEQFF. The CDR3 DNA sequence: TGCGCCAGCAGCATGGACAGTGAGGATGAGCAGTTCTTC.

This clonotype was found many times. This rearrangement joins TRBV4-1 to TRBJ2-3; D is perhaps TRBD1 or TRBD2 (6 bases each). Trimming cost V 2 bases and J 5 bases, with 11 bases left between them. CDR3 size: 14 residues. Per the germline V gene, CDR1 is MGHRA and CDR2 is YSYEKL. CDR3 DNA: TGCGCCAGCAGCCAACTAGGGGGGTTAGATACGCAGTATTTT. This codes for CASSQLGGLDTQYF.

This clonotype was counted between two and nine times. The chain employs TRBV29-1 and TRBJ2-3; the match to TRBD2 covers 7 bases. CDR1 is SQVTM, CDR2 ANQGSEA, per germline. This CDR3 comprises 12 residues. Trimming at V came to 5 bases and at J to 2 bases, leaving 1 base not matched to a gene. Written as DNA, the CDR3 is TGCAGCGTTCGGGACTACACAGATACGCAGTATTTT. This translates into CSVRDYTDTQYF.

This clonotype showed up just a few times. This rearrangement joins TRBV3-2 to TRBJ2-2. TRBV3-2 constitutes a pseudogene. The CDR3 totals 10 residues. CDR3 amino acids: CASPTGELFF. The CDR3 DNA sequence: TGTGCCAGCCCCACCGGGGAGCTGTTTTTT.

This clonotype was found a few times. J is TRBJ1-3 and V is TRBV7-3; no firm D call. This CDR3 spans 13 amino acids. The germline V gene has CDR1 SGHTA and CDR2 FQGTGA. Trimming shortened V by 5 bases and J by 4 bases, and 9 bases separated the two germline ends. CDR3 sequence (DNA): TGTGCCAGCAGCCCTAGACAAGGAAACACCATATATTTT. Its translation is CASSPRQGNTIYF.

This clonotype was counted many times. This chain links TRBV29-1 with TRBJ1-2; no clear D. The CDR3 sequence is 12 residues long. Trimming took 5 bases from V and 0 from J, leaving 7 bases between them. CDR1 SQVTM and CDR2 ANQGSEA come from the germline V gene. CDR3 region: CSVQDSNYGYTF. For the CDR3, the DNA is TGCAGCGTTCAGGACTCTAACTATGGCTACACCTTC.

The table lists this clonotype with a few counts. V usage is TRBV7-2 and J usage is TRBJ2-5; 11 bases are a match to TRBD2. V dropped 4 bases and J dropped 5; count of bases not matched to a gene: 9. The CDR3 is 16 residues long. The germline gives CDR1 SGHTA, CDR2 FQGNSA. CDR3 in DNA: TGTGCCAGCAGCTACTCCCTCACTAGCGGGGGTGAGACCCAGTACTTC. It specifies CASSYSLTSGGETQYF.

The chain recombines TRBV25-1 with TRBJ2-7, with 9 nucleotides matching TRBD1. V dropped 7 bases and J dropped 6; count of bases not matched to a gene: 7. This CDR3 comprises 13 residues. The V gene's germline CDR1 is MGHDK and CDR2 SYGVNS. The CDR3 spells CASTGQGVGEQYF. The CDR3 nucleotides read TGTGCCAGCACGGGACAGGGAGTAGGCGAGCAGTACTTC.

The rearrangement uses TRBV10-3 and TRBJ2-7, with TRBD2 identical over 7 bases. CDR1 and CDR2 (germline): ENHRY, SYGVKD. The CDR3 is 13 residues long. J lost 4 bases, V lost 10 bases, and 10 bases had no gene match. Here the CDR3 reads CATLTAGVYEQYF. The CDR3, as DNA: TGTGCCACCCTCACGGCGGGGGTTTACGAGCAGTACTTC.

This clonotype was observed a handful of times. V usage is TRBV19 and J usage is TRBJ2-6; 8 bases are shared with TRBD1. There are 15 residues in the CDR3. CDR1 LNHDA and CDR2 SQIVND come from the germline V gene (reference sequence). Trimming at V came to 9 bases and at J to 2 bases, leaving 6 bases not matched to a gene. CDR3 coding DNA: TGTGCCAGCGGACAGGGAGCCCCTGGGGCCAACGTCCTGACTTTC. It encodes CASGQGAPGANVLTF.

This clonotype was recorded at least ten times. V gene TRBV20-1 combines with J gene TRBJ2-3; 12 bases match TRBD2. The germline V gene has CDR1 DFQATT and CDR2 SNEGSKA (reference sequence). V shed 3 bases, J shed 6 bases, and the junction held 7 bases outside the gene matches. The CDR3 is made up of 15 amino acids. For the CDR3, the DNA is TGCAGTGCTAGTCACCGACTAGCGGGGGCCGATACGCAGTATTTT. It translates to CSASHRLAGADTQYF.

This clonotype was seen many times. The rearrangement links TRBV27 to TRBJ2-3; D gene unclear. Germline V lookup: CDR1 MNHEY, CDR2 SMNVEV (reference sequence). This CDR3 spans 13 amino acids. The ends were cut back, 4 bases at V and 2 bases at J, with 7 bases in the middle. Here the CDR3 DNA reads TGTGCCAGCAGTTCAGTAGACACAGATACGCAGTATTTT. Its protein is CASSSVDTDTQYF.

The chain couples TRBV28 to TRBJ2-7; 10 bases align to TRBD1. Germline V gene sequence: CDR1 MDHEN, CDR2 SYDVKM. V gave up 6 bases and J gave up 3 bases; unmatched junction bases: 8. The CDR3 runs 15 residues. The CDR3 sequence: CASRPGTGANYEQYF. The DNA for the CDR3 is TGTGCCAGCAGACCCGGGACAGGGGCCAACTACGAGCAGTACTTC. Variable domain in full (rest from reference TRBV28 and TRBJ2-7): DVKVTQSSRYLVKRTGEKVFLECVQDMDHENMFWYRQDPGLGLRLIYFSYDVKMKEKGDIPEGYSVSREKKERFSLILESASTNQTSMYLCASRPGTGANYEQYFGPGTRLTVT.

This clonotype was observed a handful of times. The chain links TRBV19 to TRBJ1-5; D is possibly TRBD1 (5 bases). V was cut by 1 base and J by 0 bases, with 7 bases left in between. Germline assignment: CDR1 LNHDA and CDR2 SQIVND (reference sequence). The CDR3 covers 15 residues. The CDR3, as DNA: TGTGCCAGTAGTATAGGGGGCAGTAGCAATCAGCCCCAGCATTTT. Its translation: CASSIGGSSNQPQHF. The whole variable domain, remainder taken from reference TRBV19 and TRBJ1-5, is DGGITQSPKYLFRKEGQNVTLSCEQNLNHDAMYWYRQDPGQGLRLIYYSQIVNDFQKGDIAEGYSVSREKKESFPLTVTSAQKNPTAFYLCASSIGGSSNQPQHFGDGTRLSIL.